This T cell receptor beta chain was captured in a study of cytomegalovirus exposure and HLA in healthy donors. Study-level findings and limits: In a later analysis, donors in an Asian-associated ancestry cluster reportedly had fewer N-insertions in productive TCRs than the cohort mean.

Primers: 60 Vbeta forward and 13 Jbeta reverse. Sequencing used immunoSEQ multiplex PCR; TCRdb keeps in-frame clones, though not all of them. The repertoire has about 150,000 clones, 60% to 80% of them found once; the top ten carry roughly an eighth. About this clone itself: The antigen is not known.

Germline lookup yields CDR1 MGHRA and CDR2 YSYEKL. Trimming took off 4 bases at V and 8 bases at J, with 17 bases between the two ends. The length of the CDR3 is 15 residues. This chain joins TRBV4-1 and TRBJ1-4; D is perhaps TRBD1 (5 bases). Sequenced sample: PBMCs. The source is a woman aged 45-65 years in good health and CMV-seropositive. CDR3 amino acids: CASSPEAGSKEKLFF. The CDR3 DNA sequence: TGCGCCAGCAGCCCTGAGGCAGGGTCGAAGGAAAAACTGTTTTTT.